This entry features one T cell receptor beta chain sequence. These data come from a study of CD8 T cells in Susac syndrome. The authors reverse transcribed roughly 0.5 to 1 ug RNA with random hexamers. The TCR beta CDR3 was amplified by immunoSEQ multiplex PCR across 54 Vbeta, 13 Jbeta. Each CDR3 protein gets one entry after TCRdb re-called the immunoSEQ multiplex PCR reads with MiXCR. The sample shows some 140,000 distinct CDR3 sequences, 91% of them seen only once. V was shortened by 4 bases and J by 0 bases, with 11 bases between the two germline ends. The germline V gene encodes CDR1 SGHDN and CDR2 FVKESK. The length of the CDR3 is 15 residues.

This clonotype was sampled from a human donor with multiple sclerosis. This sequence joins TRBV14 and TRBJ2-3, with a tentative D call TRBD1 (6 bases). The sequenced sample was CD8+ T cells from PBMCs. CDR3 loop: CASSPRGKSTDTQYF. The CDR3 coding sequence is TGTGCCAGCAGCCCTAGGGGGAAGAGCACAGATACGCAGTATTTT.